The T cell receptor beta chain under discussion was sequenced for a study of T cells in Graves' hyperthyroidism and ophthalmopathy. In this sample, this clonotype turned up a few times. Patients showing uncontrolled infection, other autoimmune disease, pregnancy or lactation were ineligible. Around 10 ml fresh peripheral blood yielded the PBMCs. Trimming cost V 6 bases and J 1 base, with 12 bases left between them. The CDR3 has 14 amino acids. Germline V CDR1 and CDR2: SGHNT, YENEEA. TCR beta CDR3 region amplification was performed from RNA transcripts. Using the HTBI primer set, a first-round RT-PCR was run on the TCR CDR3. TCRdb itself ran the multiplex PCR reads through MiXCR, one entry per CDR3 protein. Of roughly 700,000 distinct CDR3 sequences in the sample, about 35% were seen once.

The TCR sequence derives from a woman aged 40 to 50 with Graves' hyperthyroidism. The sequencing input was blood. V is TRBV11-3 and J is TRBJ1-1; D unresolved. The CDR3 nucleotides are TGTGCCAGCAGACGCGTGGCGCAGAACACTGAAGCTTTCTTT. Encoded protein: CASRRVAQNTEAFF. The variable domain in full, completed from reference TRBV11-3 and TRBJ1-1, reads EAGVVQSPRYKIIEKKQPVAFWCNPISGHNTLYWYLQNLGQGPELLIRYENEEAVDDSQLPKDRFSAERLKGVDSTLKIQPAELGDSAVYLCASRRVAQNTEAFFGQGTRLTVV.